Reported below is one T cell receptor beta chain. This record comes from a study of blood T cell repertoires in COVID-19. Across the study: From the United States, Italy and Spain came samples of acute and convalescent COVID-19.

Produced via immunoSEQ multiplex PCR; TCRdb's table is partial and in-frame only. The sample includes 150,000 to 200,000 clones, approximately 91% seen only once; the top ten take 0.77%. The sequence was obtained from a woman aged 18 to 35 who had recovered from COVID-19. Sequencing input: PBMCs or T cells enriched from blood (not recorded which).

Written as DNA, the CDR3 is TGTGCCAGCAGTGGAACCGGACTAGCGGGAGGATTAGCCAAAAACATTCAGTACTTC. Amino acid sequence: CASSGTGLAGGLAKNIQYF. This sequence joins TRBV2 and TRBJ2-4; 14 bases fit TRBD2. The CDR3 extends over 19 amino acids. Germline CDR1 is SNHLY and CDR2 is FYNNEI. Trimming took 4 bases from V and 0 from J; bases not matched to a gene: 8.